This T cell receptor (beta chain) was sequenced in a study of post-analysis software for immune sequencing data (dated by TCRdb to 2014 to 2015). Background for the entire study: Relapsing-remitting, secondary progressive and progressive-relapsing multiple sclerosis were recorded as disease courses, and subtype annotation was lacking for some patients. A subset of samples was prepared in parallel using single-end sample barcoding, then pooled and co-amplified after Illumina adapter ligation. The multiple sclerosis patient repertoires were compared with under 13 previously published healthy control repertoires from donors aged about 6 to 26 years. Paper-wide results and their limitations: Direct clustering with F measure revealed strong co-clustering of samples prepared in the same batch, which led to a batch-effect correction. Normalized Chao1 diversity was significantly lower in multiple sclerosis patients than controls, suggesting substantial peripheral T-cell clonal expansion. The multiple sclerosis patient group was slightly younger than the control group. Four to six TRBV segments, including TRBV5-6, TRBV5-1 and TRBV20-1, were significantly more frequent in patients than controls.

Libraries were constructed by PCR. This sample was sequenced with an Illumina HiSeq 2500. To reduce PCR and sequencing biases, unique molecular identifiers were built into the TCR beta cDNA libraries. Some 500,000 cDNA molecules were obtained per 1 to 10 million input T cells, so each molecule approximated one T cell. The patient libraries were prepared and sequenced with the same protocol used for the earlier healthy control dataset. Within a given batch, samples were prepared together, multiplexed and sequenced on the same HiSeq lane. The authors' analysis ran thus. Raw barcoded reads were processed with MIGEC, and single-read molecular identifier groups were discarded before consensus assembly and CDR3 extraction. Clonotype tables were post-analysed with VDJtools, and diversity was normalized by down-sampling all datasets to the smallest sample size. Repertoire overlap clustering matched CDR3 amino acid but not nucleotide sequences to correct batch-related cross-sample contamination. TCRdb handled the public reads itself, with Q25 trimming in fastp and clone calling in MiXCR, and kept productive beta chains. When rows share a CDR3 protein, they turn into one entry using the most common DNA and genes. Here the V and J calls rest on TCRdb's processing, not on the authors' analysis. This sample lists around 400,000 distinct CDR3 sequences; 30% to 45% were detected once. About 7.6% of the sample rests with the top ten.

Notes on this clonotype: Its antigen is currently not known. Base qualities are not at hand, and no much larger clone is one base apart.

To demonstrate the VDJtools post-analysis software, the study profiled TCR beta repertoires from the peripheral blood of 13 young patients with multiple sclerosis. The multiple sclerosis patients were children and adolescents ranging in age from roughly 6 to 15 years. V is reduced by 4 bases and J by 3 bases, leaving a spacing of 18 bases between them. CDR1 and CDR2 were assigned from the germline V gene as MGHRA and YSYEKL. The CDR3, cysteine through phenylalanine, is 16 amino acids long. Solely the CDR3 DNA is kept, with 48 bases framed from the first base. Material for sequencing was blood. The TCR comes from a girl aged 2-10 years with multiple sclerosis. The chain is assembled from TRBV4-1 and TRBJ1-1, with TRBD1 tentatively as D gene (5 bases match). The CDR3 sequence is CASSLDPPAGYTEAFF. In nucleotide form, the sequence is TGCGCCAGCAGCCTAGACCCCCCGGCAGGGTACACTGAAGCTTTCTTT.